The 3 T cell receptor beta chains below all came from one sample that was sequenced in a study of CD4 and CD8 cells across lung adenocarcinoma regions (dated by TCRdb to 2016 to 2018). The receptor library was made with PCR. The instrument given in TCRdb is HiSeq X Ten. Clones were called with MiXCR by TCRdb after fastp trimmed the public reads at Q25, and only in-frame beta chains were retained. Rows merge per CDR3 protein into single entries with the most common DNA and genes. The sample has approximately 12,000 distinct CDR3 sequences on record, roughly 48% of them singletons. The biggest ten clones account for approximately 25% of the sample. What was sequenced was CD8+ T cells from the margin of a lung tumor. Per the publication, the cell subset or site label means: tumor margin region. The receptors come from a female donor with lung adenocarcinoma. The CD4 and CD8 labels of this study may be unreliable.

This clonotype showed up many times. This rearrangement joins TRBV6-5 to TRBJ2-5, with D unresolved. V dropped 5 bases and J dropped 2 bases, with 9 bases sitting between them. The CDR3 has 13 residues. Per the germline V gene, CDR1 is MNHEY and CDR2 is SVGAGI. CDR3 amino acids: CASSRGRQETQYF. DNA for the CDR3: TGTGCCAGCAGTCGCGGCCGTCAAGAGACCCAGTACTTC.

This clonotype was counted ten times or more. The chain combines TRBV7-2 with TRBJ2-1, with D maybe TRBD2 (6 bases). The J call may be mistaken, given a closer DNA end match to TRBJ2-5. The germline CDR1 and CDR2 sequences are SGHTA and FQGNSA. The CDR3 totals 15 residues. CDR3 DNA: TGTGCCAGCAGCTTGTTTCTGGGTAGCGGAGAGACCCAGTACTTC. The encoded protein is CASSLFLGSGETQYF.

This clonotype counts as medium-sized (0.01 to 0.1%). The V gene is TRBV6-1, the J gene TRBJ2-5; TRBD2 matches 8 bases. This CDR3 comprises 12 residues. Germline V lookup: CDR1 MNHNS, CDR2 SASEGT. CDR3 amino acids: CAFSGEGETQYF. The CDR3 DNA is TGTGCTTTTAGCGGGGAGGGAGAGACCCAGTACTTC.